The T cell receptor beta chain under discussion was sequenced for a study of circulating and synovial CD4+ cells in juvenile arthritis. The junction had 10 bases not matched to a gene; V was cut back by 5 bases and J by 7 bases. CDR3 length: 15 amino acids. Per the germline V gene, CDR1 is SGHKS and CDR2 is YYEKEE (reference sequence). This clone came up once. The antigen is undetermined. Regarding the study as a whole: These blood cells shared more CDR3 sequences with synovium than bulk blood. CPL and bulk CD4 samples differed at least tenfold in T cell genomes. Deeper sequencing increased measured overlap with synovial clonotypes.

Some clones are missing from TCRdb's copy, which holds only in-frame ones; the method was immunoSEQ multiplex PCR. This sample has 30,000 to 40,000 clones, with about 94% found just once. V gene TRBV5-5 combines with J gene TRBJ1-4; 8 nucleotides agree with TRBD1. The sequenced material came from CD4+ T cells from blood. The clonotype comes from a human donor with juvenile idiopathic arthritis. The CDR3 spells CASRRQGYVGEKLFF. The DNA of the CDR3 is TGTGCCAGCAGAAGACAGGGGTATGTGGGTGAAAAACTGTTTTTT.